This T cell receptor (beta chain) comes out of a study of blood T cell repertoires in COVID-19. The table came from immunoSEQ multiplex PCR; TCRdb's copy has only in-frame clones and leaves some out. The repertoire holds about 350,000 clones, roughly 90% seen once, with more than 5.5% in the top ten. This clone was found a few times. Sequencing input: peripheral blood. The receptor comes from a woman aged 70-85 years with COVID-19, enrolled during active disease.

The CDR3 protein is CASSVDEGAYQPQHF. The DNA for the CDR3 is TGTGCCAGCAGCGTAGACGAGGGGGCTTATCAGCCCCAGCATTTT. This chain joins TRBV9 and TRBJ1-5; 7 nucleotides line up with TRBD1. Looked up from germline, CDR1 is SGDLS and CDR2 is YYNGEE. The CDR3 length is 15 residues. The V gene end was trimmed by 0 bases and the J gene end by 5 bases; junction bases not matched to a gene: 5.